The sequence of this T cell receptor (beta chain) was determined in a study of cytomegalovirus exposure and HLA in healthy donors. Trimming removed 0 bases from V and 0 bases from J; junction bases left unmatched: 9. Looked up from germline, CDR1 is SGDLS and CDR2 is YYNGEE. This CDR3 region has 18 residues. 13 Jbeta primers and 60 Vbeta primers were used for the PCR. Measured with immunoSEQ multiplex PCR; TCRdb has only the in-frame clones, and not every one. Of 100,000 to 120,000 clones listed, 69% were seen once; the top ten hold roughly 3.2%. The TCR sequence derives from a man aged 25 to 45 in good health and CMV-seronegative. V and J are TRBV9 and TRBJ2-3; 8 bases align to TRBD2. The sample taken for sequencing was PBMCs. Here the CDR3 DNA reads TGTGCCAGCAGCGTAGGCGGTAGCGGGACGTTTAGCACAGATACGCAGTATTTT. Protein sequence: CASSVGGSGTFSTDTQYF.